The 15 T cell receptor beta chains below all came from one sample that was sequenced in a study of shared clonotypes between healthy human individuals. The repertoire was sequenced with immunoSEQ multiplex PCR; TCRdb's copy has only in-frame clones and lacks some. The sample yields about 870,000 clones, 80% to 95% seen once. Naive CD8 cells lacked CD45RO, underwent positive selection for CCR7 and left out terminally differentiated effector memory CD45RA+ cells. Specimen: naive CD8+ T cells sorted from blood. The receptors were sampled from a man younger than 40 in good health.

The V gene is TRBV14, the J gene TRBJ2-7, with no clear D. V lost 0 bases and J lost 3, with 9 bases in between. The CDR3 totals 14 residues. The V gene's germline CDR1 is SGHDN and CDR2 FVKESK. In nucleotides, the CDR3 is TGTGCCAGCAGCCAAGATAACAGTCGCTACGAGCAGTACTTC. Its protein is CASSQDNSRYEQYF.

The V call is TRBV4-1, the J call TRBJ2-1; no firm D call. Germline CDR1 and CDR2: MGHRA and YSYEKL. The CDR3 covers 15 residues. Between the trimmed V and J ends, which lost 0 bases and 0 bases, there was a span of 6 bases. The CDR3 region is CASSQDASSYNEQFF. The CDR3 nucleotides read TGCGCCAGCAGCCAAGACGCTAGCTCCTACAATGAGCAGTTCTTC.

In DNA form, the CDR3 reads TGCGCCAGCAGCCTTGAGGACAGTTCTTCCGGAAACACCATATATTTT. It translates to CASSLEDSSSGNTIYF. V gene TRBV4-1 combines with J gene TRBJ1-3; maybe TRBD1 (6 bases). The germline CDR1 and CDR2 sequences are MGHRA and YSYEKL. The V end lost 4 bases, the J end lost 4 bases, and 17 bases lay between the germline ends. The CDR3 consists of 16 residues.

The genes are TRBV28 and TRBJ2-1, with 12 bases identical to TRBD2. In germline, CDR1 is MDHEN, CDR2 SYDVKM. The CDR3 is 18 amino acids. Trimming at V came to 6 bases and at J to 4 bases, leaving 13 bases not matched to a gene. The CDR3 sequence: CASSPPRILAGGYNEQFF. CDR3 sequence (DNA): TGTGCCAGCAGCCCCCCGCGAATACTAGCGGGAGGATACAATGAGCAGTTCTTC.

The chain links TRBV27 to TRBJ2-1; D call uncertain. Germline V gene sequence: CDR1 MNHEY, CDR2 SMNVEV (reference sequence). This CDR3 contains 11 residues. With 6 bases removed from V and 10 bases from J, the gap between germline ends came to 10 bases. The CDR3 sequence: CASSYREEQFF. The CDR3 coding sequence is TGTGCCAGCAGCTACCGAGAGGAGCAGTTCTTC.

This chain uses TRBV5-1 with TRBJ2-1; TRBD2 matches 11 bases. The CDR3 spans 15 residues. V gave up 0 bases and J gave up 7 bases; unmatched junction bases: 3. Germline loops: CDR1 SGHRS, CDR2 YFSETQ. The chain's CDR3 is CASSLAPSGRNEQFF. CDR3 nucleotides: TGCGCCAGCAGCTTGGCGCCTAGCGGGAGGAATGAGCAGTTCTTC. Drawing the rest from reference TRBV5-1 and TRBJ2-1, the complete variable domain is KAGVTQTPRYLIKTRGQQVTLSCSPISGHRSVSWYQQTPGQGLQFLFEYFSETQRNKGNFPGRFSGRQFSNSRSEMNVSTLELGDSALYLCASSLAPSGRNEQFFGPGTRLTVL.

The rearrangement uses TRBV27 and TRBJ2-1; D may be TRBD2 (5 bases). V lost 0 bases to trimming and J lost 12 bases, with 12 bases between them. The CDR3 contains 13 residues. CDR1 MNHEY and CDR2 SMNVEV come from the germline V gene (reference sequence). The CDR3 DNA sequence: TGTGCCAGCAGTTTATCGGGCAGTCGGGGGCAGTTCTTC. Encoded protein: CASSLSGSRGQFF.

The CDR3 DNA reads TGTGCCAGCACCTGGACTAGCTCTACCTACGAGCAGTACTTC. Translation gives CASTWTSSTYEQYF. This chain links TRBV28 with TRBJ2-7; 8 bases are a match to TRBD2. Germline loops: CDR1 MDHEN, CDR2 SYDVKM. The CDR3 totals 14 residues. V gave up 7 bases and J gave up 2 bases; unmatched junction bases: 7.

The CDR3 bases are TGCGCCAGCAGCCGCCTCCACCTGCTGAACACCGGGGAGCTGTTTTTT. Protein: CASSRLHLLNTGELFF. This chain connects TRBV4-3 to TRBJ2-2; D not resolved. This CDR3 comprises 16 residues. Germline V CDR1 and CDR2: LGHNA, YSLEER. Trimming shortened V by 4 bases and J by 1 base, and 13 bases separated the two germline ends.

This clone was observed a single time. This chain's CDR3 is CASSPAGLAGGVPYEQYF. The DNA of the CDR3 is TGTGCCAGCAGCCCAGCCGGACTAGCGGGAGGGGTCCCCTACGAGCAGTACTTC. The chain recombines TRBV7-8 with TRBJ2-7; TRBD2 matches 15 bases. Germline-derived CDR1 and CDR2 are SGHVS and FQNEAQ. V lost 5 bases and J lost 2; bases outside the gene matches: 10. The CDR3 consists of 18 residues.

This clone was counted a single time. One junction end disagrees with the germline gene, perhaps due to a read error. The chain employs TRBV25-1 and TRBJ2-3; D is possibly TRBD1 or TRBD2 (5 bases each). Germline-derived CDR1 and CDR2 are MGHDK and SYGVNS. CDR3 length equals 16 residues. The CDR3, as DNA: TGTGCCAGCAGTAAATACCGGGACGACGGCACAGATACGCAGTATTTT. Its protein is CASSKYRDDGTDTQYF.

The chain employs TRBV7-6 and TRBJ2-1; the match to TRBD1 covers 9 bases. CDR3 size: 16 residues. Germline CDR1 reads SGHVS; CDR2 reads FNYEAQ. The trim removed 4 bases at V and 0 bases at J, leaving 4 bases unmatched. Here the CDR3 DNA reads TGTGCCAGCAGCTGGACAGGGGCTCCCTCCTACAATGAGCAGTTCTTC. Translation gives CASSWTGAPSYNEQFF.

The chain carries TRBV6-5 and TRBJ2-1; D possibly uses TRBD1 or TRBD2 (6 bases each). Germline V gene sequence: CDR1 MNHEY, CDR2 SVGAGI. V shed 6 bases and J shed 0 bases, with 12 bases lying between them. CDR3 length: 15 amino acids. In DNA form, the CDR3 reads TGTGCCAGCAGATTCGGGGGCAACTCCTACAATGAGCAGTTCTTC. It codes for CASRFGGNSYNEQFF.

In its sample, this clone was seen once. The chain recombines TRBV13 with TRBJ2-5; possible D gene TRBD2, 5 bases. V lost 1 base to trimming and J lost 4 bases, with 7 bases between them. Per the germline V gene, CDR1 is PRHDT and CDR2 is FYEKMQ (reference sequence). There are 13 residues in the CDR3. The CDR3 is CASSLEAGETQYF. CDR3 nucleotides: TGTGCCAGCAGCTTAGAGGCGGGAGAGACCCAGTACTTC.

This chain uses TRBV19 with TRBJ1-5; 11 bases agree with TRBD1. V lost 0 bases and J lost 4; bases outside the gene matches: 2. In germline, CDR1 is LNHDA, CDR2 SQIVND (reference sequence). This CDR3 spans 16 amino acids. CDR3 DNA sequence: TGTGCCAGTAGTATAGACGGACAGGGGGCTAATCAGCCCCAGCATTTT. It is translated as CASSIDGQGANQPQHF.